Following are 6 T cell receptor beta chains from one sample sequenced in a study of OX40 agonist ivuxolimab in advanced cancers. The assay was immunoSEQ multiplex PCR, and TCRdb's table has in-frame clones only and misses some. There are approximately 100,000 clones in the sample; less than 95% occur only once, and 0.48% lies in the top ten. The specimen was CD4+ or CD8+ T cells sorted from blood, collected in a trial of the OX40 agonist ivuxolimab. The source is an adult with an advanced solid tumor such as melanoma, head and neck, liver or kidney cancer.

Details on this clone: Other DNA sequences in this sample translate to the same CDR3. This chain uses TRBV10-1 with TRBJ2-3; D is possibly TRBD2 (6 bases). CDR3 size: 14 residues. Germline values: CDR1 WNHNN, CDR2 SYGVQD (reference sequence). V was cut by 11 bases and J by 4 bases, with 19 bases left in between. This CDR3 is CASGRSRSADTQYF. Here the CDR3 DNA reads TGCGCCTCAGGGAGGTCCCGTTCGGCAGATACGCAGTATTTT.

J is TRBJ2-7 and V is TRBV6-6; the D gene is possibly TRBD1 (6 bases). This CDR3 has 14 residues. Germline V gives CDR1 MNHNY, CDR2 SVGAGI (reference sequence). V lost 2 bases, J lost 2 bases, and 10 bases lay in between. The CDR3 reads CASSYHRQAYEQYF. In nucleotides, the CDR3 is TGTGCCAGCAGTTACCATCGACAGGCCTACGAGCAGTACTTC.

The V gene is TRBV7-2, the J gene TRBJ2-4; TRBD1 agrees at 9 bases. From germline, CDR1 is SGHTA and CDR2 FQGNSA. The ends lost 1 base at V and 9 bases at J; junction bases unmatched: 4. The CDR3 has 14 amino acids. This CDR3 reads CASSLGQGGGIQYF. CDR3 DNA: TGTGCCAGCAGCTTAGGACAGGGGGGCGGCATTCAGTACTTC.

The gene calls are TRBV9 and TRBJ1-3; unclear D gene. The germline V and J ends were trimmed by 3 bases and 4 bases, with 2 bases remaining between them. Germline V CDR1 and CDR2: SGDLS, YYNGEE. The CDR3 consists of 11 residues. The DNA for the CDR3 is TGTGCCAGCAGCGGAGGAAACACCATATATTTT. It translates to CASSGGNTIYF.

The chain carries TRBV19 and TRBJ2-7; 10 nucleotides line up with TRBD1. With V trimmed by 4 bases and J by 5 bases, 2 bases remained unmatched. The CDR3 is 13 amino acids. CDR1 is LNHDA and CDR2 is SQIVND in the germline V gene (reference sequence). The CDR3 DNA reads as TGTGCCAGTAGTACTGGGACAGGGGACGAGCAGTACTTC. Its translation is CASSTGTGDEQYF. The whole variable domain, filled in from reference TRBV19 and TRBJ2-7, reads DGGITQSPKYLFRKEGQNVTLSCEQNLNHDAMYWYRQDPGQGLRLIYYSQIVNDFQKGDIAEGYSVSREKKESFPLTVTSAQKNPTAFYLCASSTGTGDEQYFGPGTRLTVT.

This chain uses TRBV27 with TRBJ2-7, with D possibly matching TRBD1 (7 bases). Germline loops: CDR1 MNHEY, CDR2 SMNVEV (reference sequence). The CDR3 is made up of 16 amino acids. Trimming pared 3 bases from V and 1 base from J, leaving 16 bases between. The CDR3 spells CASSFSGGGTSYEQYF. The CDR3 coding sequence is TGTGCCAGCAGTTTCTCTGGAGGGGGCACTTCCTACGAGCAGTACTTC.